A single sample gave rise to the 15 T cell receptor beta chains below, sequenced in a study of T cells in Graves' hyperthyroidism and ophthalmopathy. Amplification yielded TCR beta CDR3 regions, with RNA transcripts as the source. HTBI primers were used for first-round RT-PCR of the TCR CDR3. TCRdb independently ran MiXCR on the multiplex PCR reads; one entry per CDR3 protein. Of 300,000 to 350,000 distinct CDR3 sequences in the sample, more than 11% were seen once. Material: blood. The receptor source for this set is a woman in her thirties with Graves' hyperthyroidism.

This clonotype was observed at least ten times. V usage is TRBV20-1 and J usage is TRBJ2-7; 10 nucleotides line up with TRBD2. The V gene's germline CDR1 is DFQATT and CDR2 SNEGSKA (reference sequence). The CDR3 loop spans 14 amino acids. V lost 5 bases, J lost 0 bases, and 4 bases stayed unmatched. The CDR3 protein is CSASSGGSSYEQYF. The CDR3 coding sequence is TGCAGTGCTTCTAGCGGGGGAAGCTCCTACGAGCAGTACTTC.

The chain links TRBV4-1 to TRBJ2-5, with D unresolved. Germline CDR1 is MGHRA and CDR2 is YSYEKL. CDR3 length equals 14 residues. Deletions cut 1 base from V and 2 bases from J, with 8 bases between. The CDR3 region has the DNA TGCGCCAGCAGCCAAGGGACCTCACAAGAGACCCAGTACTTC. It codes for CASSQGTSQETQYF.

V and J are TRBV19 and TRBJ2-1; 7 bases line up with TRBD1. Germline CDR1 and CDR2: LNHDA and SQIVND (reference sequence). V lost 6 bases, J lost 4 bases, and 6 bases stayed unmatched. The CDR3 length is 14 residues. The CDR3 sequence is CASSVGTAYNEQFF. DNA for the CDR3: TGTGCCAGTAGCGTAGGGACAGCTTACAATGAGCAGTTCTTC.

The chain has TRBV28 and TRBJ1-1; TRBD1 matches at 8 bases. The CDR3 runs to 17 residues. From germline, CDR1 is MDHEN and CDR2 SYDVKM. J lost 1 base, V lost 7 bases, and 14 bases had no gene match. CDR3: CASTLSRGQGRNTEAFF. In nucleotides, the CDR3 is TGTGCCAGCACCCTATCCAGGGGGCAAGGTCGGAACACTGAAGCTTTCTTT.

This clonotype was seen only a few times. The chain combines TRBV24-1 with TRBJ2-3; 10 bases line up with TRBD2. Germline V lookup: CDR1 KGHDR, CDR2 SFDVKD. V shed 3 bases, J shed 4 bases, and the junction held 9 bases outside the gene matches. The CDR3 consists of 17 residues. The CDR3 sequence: CATSDPTSGVPPDTQYF. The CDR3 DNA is TGTGCCACCAGTGATCCCACTAGCGGGGTCCCCCCAGATACGCAGTATTTT.

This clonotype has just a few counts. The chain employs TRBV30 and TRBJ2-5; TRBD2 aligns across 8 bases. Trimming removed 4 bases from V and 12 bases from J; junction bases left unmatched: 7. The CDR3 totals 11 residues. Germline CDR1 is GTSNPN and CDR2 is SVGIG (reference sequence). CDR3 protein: CAWTGGGLEYF. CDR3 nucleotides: TGTGCCTGGACCGGCGGGGGACTAGAGTACTTC.

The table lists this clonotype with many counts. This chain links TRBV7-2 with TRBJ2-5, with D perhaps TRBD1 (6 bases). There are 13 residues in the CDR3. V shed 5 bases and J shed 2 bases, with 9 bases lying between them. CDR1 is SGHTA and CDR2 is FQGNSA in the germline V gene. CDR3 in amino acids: CASSRGQQETQYF. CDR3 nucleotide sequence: TGTGCCAGCAGCCGGGGACAACAAGAGACCCAGTACTTC.

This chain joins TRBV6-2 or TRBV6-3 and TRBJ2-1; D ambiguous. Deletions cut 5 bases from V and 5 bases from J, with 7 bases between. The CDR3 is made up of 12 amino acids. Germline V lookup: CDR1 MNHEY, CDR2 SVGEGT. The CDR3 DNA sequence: TGTGCCAGCAGTGACAATGACAATGAGCAGTTCTTC. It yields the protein CASSDNDNEQFF.

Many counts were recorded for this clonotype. CDR3 sequence reads: CASITSRSSNTGELFF. DNA of the CDR3: TGTGCCAGCATCACCTCGCGGAGTTCGAACACCGGGGAGCTGTTTTTT. J is TRBJ2-2 and V is TRBV28; D not certain. The CDR3 sequence is 16 residues long. The germline V gene has CDR1 MDHEN and CDR2 SYDVKM. Trimming took off 7 bases at V and 0 bases at J, with 15 bases between the two ends.

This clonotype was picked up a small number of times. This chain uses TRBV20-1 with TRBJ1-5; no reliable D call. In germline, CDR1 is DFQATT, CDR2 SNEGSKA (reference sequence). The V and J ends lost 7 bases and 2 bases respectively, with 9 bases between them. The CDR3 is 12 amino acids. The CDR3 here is CSVTGGNQPQHF. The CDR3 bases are TGCAGTGTAACGGGTGGCAATCAGCCCCAGCATTTT.

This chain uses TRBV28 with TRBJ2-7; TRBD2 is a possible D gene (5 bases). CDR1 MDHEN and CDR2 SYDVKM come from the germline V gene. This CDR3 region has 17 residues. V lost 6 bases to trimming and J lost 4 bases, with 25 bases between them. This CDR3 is CASSLGFGRESRYEQYF. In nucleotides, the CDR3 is TGTGCCAGCAGCCTAGGCTTTGGACGGGAATCACGATACGAGCAGTACTTC.

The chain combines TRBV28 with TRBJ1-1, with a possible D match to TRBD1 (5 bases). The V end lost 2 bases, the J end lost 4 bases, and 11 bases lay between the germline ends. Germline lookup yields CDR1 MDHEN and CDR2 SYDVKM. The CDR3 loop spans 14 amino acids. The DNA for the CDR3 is TGTGCCAGCAGTTTACCAGGGTCGGGCACTGAAGCTTTCTTT. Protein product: CASSLPGSGTEAFF. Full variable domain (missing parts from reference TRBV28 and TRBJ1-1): DVKVTQSSRYLVKRTGEKVFLECVQDMDHENMFWYRQDPGLGLRLIYFSYDVKMKEKGDIPEGYSVSREKKERFSLILESASTNQTSMYLCASSLPGSGTEAFFGQGTRLTVV.

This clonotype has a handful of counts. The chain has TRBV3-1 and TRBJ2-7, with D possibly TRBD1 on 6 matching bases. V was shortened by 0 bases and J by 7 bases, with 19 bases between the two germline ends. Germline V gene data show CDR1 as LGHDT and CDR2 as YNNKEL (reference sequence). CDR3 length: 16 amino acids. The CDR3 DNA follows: TGTGCCAGCAGCCAAGAAGCCGACAGGACCTCTTGGGAGCAGTACTTC. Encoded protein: CASSQEADRTSWEQYF.

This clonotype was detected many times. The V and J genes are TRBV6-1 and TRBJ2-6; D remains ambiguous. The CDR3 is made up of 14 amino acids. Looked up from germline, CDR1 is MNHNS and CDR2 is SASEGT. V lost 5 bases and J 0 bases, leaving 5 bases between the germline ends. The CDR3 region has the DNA TGTGCCAGCAGTCGCACCTCTGGGGCCAACGTCCTGACTTTC. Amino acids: CASSRTSGANVLTF.

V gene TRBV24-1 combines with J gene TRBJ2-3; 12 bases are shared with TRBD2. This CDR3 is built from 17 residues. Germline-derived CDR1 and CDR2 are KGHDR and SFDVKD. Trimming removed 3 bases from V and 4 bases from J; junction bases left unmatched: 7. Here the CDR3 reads CATSDPRTSGNADTQYF. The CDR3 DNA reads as TGTGCCACCAGTGATCCCCGGACTAGCGGGAACGCAGATACGCAGTATTTT.